This entry lists 18 T cell receptor beta chains sequenced from one sample in a study of naive CD8 T cells in extremely preterm neonates. No antigens are known for them. Samples were taken at extremely preterm deliveries at roughly 22-27 weeks of gestation. Only in-frame clones appear in the TCRdb table, and some are missing; sequencing was by immunoSEQ multiplex PCR. The sample gives 20,000 or so clones, more than 70% of which show up once; 0.8% to 0.95% is in the top ten. Study-level points and caveats: Preterm infants showed shorter CDR3s, fewer N additions and less trimming than older groups.

The sample taken for sequencing was naive CD8+ T cells from cord blood. These receptors originate from a boy who was born preterm.

The chain uses TRBV30 and TRBJ1-5; 8 bases line up with TRBD1. There are 13 residues in the CDR3. Germline V gene data show CDR1 as GTSNPN and CDR2 as SVGIG (reference sequence). J lost 1 base, V lost 4 bases, and 0 bases had no gene match. Written as DNA, the CDR3 is TGTGCCTGGACAGGGGGCAGCAATCAGCCCCAGCATTTT. Encoded protein: CAWTGGSNQPQHF.

This chain connects TRBV6-6 to TRBJ2-7, with 10 bases identical to TRBD2. The CDR3 is made up of 14 amino acids. The V segment lost 0 bases and the J segment 4 bases; nucleotides outside the gene matches: 0. Looked up from germline, CDR1 is MNHNY and CDR2 is SVGAGI (reference sequence). CDR3 residues: CASSYSTSGYEQYF. CDR3 coding DNA: TGTGCCAGCAGTTACTCGACTAGCGGGTACGAGCAGTACTTC.

The chain combines TRBV9 with TRBJ2-5; TRBD2 agrees at 14 bases. Per the germline V gene, CDR1 is SGDLS and CDR2 is YYNGEE. The J segment lost 2 bases and the V segment lost 3 bases, leaving 0 bases of the junction unmatched. The CDR3 covers 15 residues. The CDR3 nucleotides are TGTGCCAGCAGCGGGACTAGCGGGGGGCAAGAGACCCAGTACTTC. It is translated as CASSGTSGGQETQYF.

Worth noting for this clone: Other DNA sequences from this sample encode an identical CDR3 as well. This sequence joins TRBV7-9 and TRBJ1-2; the D gene is possibly TRBD1 (5 bases). V gave up 1 base and J gave up 8 bases, with 5 bases separating them. This CDR3 comprises 11 residues. Germline CDR1 reads SEHNR; CDR2 reads FQNEAQ (reference sequence). CDR3 nucleotides: TGTGCCAGCAGCTTAGGGGGCGGCTACACCTTC. Translation gives CASSLGGGYTF.

This chain connects TRBV13 to TRBJ2-1; TRBD2 aligns across 10 bases. The CDR3 runs to 16 residues. Germline V lookup: CDR1 PRHDT, CDR2 FYEKMQ (reference sequence). Unmatched junction bases numbered 10, after V lost 6 bases and J lost 5 bases. CDR3 protein: CASRPLLAGGDNEQFF. Here the CDR3 DNA reads TGTGCCAGCAGGCCGCTTTTAGCGGGGGGCGACAATGAGCAGTTCTTC.

V usage is TRBV30 and J usage is TRBJ2-7, with D maybe TRBD1 (6 bases). Trimming cost V 0 bases and J 6 bases, with 6 bases left between them. The CDR3 contains 11 residues. Germline assignment: CDR1 GTSNPN and CDR2 SVGIG (reference sequence). CDR3 sequence: CAWSVQGEQYF. The DNA of the CDR3 is TGTGCCTGGAGTGTACAGGGCGAGCAGTACTTC.

The V call is TRBV5-4, the J call TRBJ1-4; D not certain. The germline CDR1 and CDR2 sequences are SGHNT and YYREEE (reference sequence). The V end was cut by 0 bases, the J end by 7 bases, with 1 base between. There are 11 residues in the CDR3. The CDR3 loop reads CASSLGEKLFF. The CDR3 nucleotides are TGTGCCAGCAGCTTGGGTGAAAAACTGTTTTTT. Full variable domain (missing parts from reference TRBV5-4 and TRBJ1-4): ETGVTQSPTHLIKTRGQQVTLRCSSQSGHNTVSWYQQALGQGPQFIFQYYREEENGRGNFPPRFSGLQFPNYSSELNVNALELDDSALYLCASSLGEKLFFGSGTQLSVL.

The chain carries TRBV4-1 and TRBJ2-7; 9 nucleotides agree with TRBD2. The CDR3 has 14 residues. The ends lost 6 bases at V and 3 bases at J; junction bases unmatched: 6. The germline gives CDR1 MGHRA, CDR2 YSYEKL. The DNA for the CDR3 is TGCGCCAGCAGTGCCGGGACTAGCCGCTACGAGCAGTACTTC. It specifies CASSAGTSRYEQYF.

With respect to this clone: Other nucleotide sequences in the sample specify the same CDR3. The CDR3 region has the DNA TGTGCCTGGAGTGCGGGGGGCTCCTACGAGCAGTACTTC. It is translated as CAWSAGGSYEQYF. The rearrangement uses TRBV30 and TRBJ2-7, with 7 bases lining up with TRBD2. With V trimmed by 1 base and J by 0 bases, 0 bases remained unmatched. The CDR3 extends over 13 amino acids. Per the germline V gene, CDR1 is GTSNPN and CDR2 is SVGIG (reference sequence).

Concerning this clone: A much larger clone lies one base from this, so it may be a read error. This chain joins TRBV7-8 and TRBJ1-1; 7 bases map to TRBD1. Germline V gives CDR1 SGHVS, CDR2 FQNEAQ. CDR3 length: 12 amino acids. Losses at the gene ends were 4 bases for V and 4 bases for J; bases not matched to a gene: 0. The CDR3 DNA follows: TGTGCCAGCAGCTCAGGGGGCACTGAAGCTTTCTTT. This sequence encodes CASSSGGTEAFF.

CDR3 amino acids: CASSSGRADTQYF. The CDR3 DNA is TGTGCCAGTAGTTCGGGGCGCGCAGATACGCAGTATTTT. The chain has TRBV19 and TRBJ2-3; either TRBD1 or TRBD2 may supply D (5 bases each). Germline values: CDR1 LNHDA, CDR2 SQIVND (reference sequence). The germline V and J ends were trimmed by 5 bases and 4 bases, with 10 bases remaining between them. The CDR3 spans 13 residues.

The chain combines TRBV9 with TRBJ2-7; TRBD2 agrees at 12 bases. The CDR3 contains 16 residues. Germline-derived CDR1 and CDR2 are SGDLS and YYNGEE. With 0 bases clipped from V and 4 bases from J, the junction kept 5 bases outside the gene matches. The CDR3: CASSVASGGAGYEQYF. CDR3 DNA: TGTGCCAGCAGCGTAGCTAGCGGGGGGGCAGGTTACGAGCAGTACTTC. The entire variable domain, with the rest obtained from reference TRBV9 and TRBJ2-7, is as follows: DSGVTQTPKHLITATGQRVTLRCSPRSGDLSVYWYQQSLDQGLQFLIQYYNGEERAKGNILERFSAQQFPDLHSELNLSSLELGDSALYFCASSVASGGAGYEQYFGPGTRLTVT.

This chain links TRBV6-1 with TRBJ1-5; D remains ambiguous. The CDR3 extends over 13 amino acids. CDR1 and CDR2 (germline): MNHNS, SASEGT. The ends were cut back, 1 base at V and 5 bases at J, with 6 bases in the middle. The CDR3 DNA reads as TGTGCCAGCAGTGAAGGACCCCATCAGCCCCAGCATTTT. Protein: CASSEGPHQPQHF.

This clone was recorded once. The rearrangement uses TRBV7-2 and TRBJ2-7; 10 bases fit TRBD1. CDR3 size: 16 residues. Germline trimming cut 4 bases from V and 2 bases from J; bases unmatched to any gene: 8. The germline V gene encodes CDR1 SGHTA and CDR2 FQGNSA. CDR3: CASSSFPGTGAYEQYF. CDR3 DNA: TGTGCCAGCAGCTCCTTCCCCGGGACAGGGGCCTACGAGCAGTACTTC. Variable domain in full (rest from reference TRBV7-2 and TRBJ2-7): GAGVSQSPSNKVTEKGKDVELRCDPISGHTALYWYRQSLGQGLEFLIYFQGNSAPDKSGLPSDRFSAERTGGSVSTLTIQRTQQEDSAVYLCASSSFPGTGAYEQYFGPGTRLTVT.

This chain uses TRBV19 with TRBJ1-2; TRBD1 is a possible D gene (5 bases). Between the trimmed V and J ends, which lost 2 bases and 2 bases, there was a span of 6 bases. The CDR3 length is 13 residues. Germline V lookup: CDR1 LNHDA, CDR2 SQIVND (reference sequence). CDR3 DNA: TGTGCCAGTAGTATAAAGGGGAACTATGGCTACACCTTC. Translation: CASSIKGNYGYTF.

This chain joins TRBV12-5 and TRBJ2-3; 7 nucleotides agree with TRBD1. This CDR3 contains 15 residues. J lost 0 bases, V lost 0 bases, and 0 bases had no gene match. Per the germline V gene, CDR1 is LGHNT and CDR2 is FRNRAP. In DNA form, the CDR3 reads TGTGCTAGTGGTTTGGTACAGGGGAGCACAGATACGCAGTATTTT. Translated: CASGLVQGSTDTQYF.

The chain is built from TRBV7-9 and TRBJ2-3, with D maybe TRBD1 (5 bases). The CDR3 has 14 amino acids. Trimming removed 1 base at V and 4 bases at J, with 9 bases between. Germline V gives CDR1 SEHNR, CDR2 FQNEAQ (reference sequence). For the CDR3, the DNA is TGTGCCAGCAGCTTAGTGTCAGGGTCAGATACGCAGTATTTT. Translating it yields CASSLVSGSDTQYF.

V gene TRBV4-1 combines with J gene TRBJ1-4, with D hard to call. The CDR3 extends over 14 amino acids. Germline assignment: CDR1 MGHRA and CDR2 YSYEKL. Trimming took 0 bases from V and 4 from J, leaving 6 bases between them. CDR3 bases: TGCGCCAGCAGCCAAGAAGGTCGTAATGAAAAACTGTTTTTT. Its translation is CASSQEGRNEKLFF.